This is a list of T cell receptor beta chains from one sample in a study of shared clonotypes between healthy human individuals. Using immunoSEQ multiplex PCR, the repertoire was profiled, and TCRdb retains in-frame clones only, with some absent. The sample includes over a million clones, just under 99% of them seen just once. Specimen: naive CD4+ T cells sorted from blood. These receptors all stem from a young man in good health. CDR3s include the opening cysteine and the closing phenylalanine or tryptophan. D genes are given only for firm matches. Clone size is not always given. Where it is, it says once, few, many or a class for expanded clones.

v_gene: TRBV6-6; j_gene: TRBJ2-6; abundance: NA; d_gene: NA; CDR3aa: CASSYPDSGANVLTF; CDR3nt: TGTGCCAGCAGTTACCCGGACTCTGGGGCCAACGTCCTGACTTTC
v_gene: TRBV5-1; j_gene: TRBJ2-5; abundance: NA; d_gene: NA; CDR3aa: CASSLAPGPSVATQYF; CDR3nt: TGCGCCAGCAGCTTGGCTCCGGGACCCTCCGTTGCGACCCAGTACTTC
v_gene: TRBV9; j_gene: TRBJ2-3; abundance: NA; d_gene: NA; CDR3aa: CASSVGRADTQYF; CDR3nt: TGTGCCAGCAGCGTAGGAAGGGCAGATACGCAGTATTTT
v_gene: TRBV11-2; j_gene: TRBJ2-3; abundance: NA; d_gene: NA; CDR3aa: CASSSRLSTDTQYF; CDR3nt: TGTGCCAGCAGCTCCAGACTAAGCACAGATACGCAGTATTTT
v_gene: TRBV18; j_gene: TRBJ2-1; abundance: once; d_gene: NA; CDR3aa: CASSPTPGDANEQFF; CDR3nt: TGTGCCAGCTCACCAACTCCGGGAGACGCCAATGAGCAGTTCTTC
v_gene: TRBV9; j_gene: TRBJ1-3; abundance: NA; d_gene: NA; CDR3aa: CASSVETVSGNTIYF; CDR3nt: TGTGCCAGCAGCGTAGAGACAGTTTCTGGAAACACCATATATTTT
v_gene: TRBV18; j_gene: TRBJ2-7; abundance: NA; d_gene: TRBD2; CDR3aa: CASSPPTSGSYEQYF; CDR3nt: TGTGCCAGCTCACCACCGACTAGCGGGTCCTACGAGCAGTACTTC
v_gene: TRBV10-3; j_gene: TRBJ2-1; abundance: NA; d_gene: NA; CDR3aa: CAISSSESSYNEQFF; CDR3nt: TGTGCCATCAGTTCTAGCGAAAGTTCCTACAATGAGCAGTTCTTC
v_gene: TRBV29-1; j_gene: TRBJ2-3; abundance: once; d_gene: NA; CDR3aa: CSVEDVSTDTQYF; CDR3nt: TGCAGCGTTGAAGATGTGAGCACAGATACGCAGTATTTT
v_gene: TRBV28; j_gene: TRBJ1-2; abundance: NA; d_gene: NA; CDR3aa: CASRAERDNYGYTF; CDR3nt: TGTGCCAGCAGGGCGGAAAGGGATAACTATGGCTACACCTTC
v_gene: TRBV30; j_gene: TRBJ2-7; abundance: NA; d_gene: TRBD1; CDR3aa: CAWEGDRGSKQYF; CDR3nt: TGTGCCTGGGAAGGGGACAGGGGGAGTAAGCAGTACTTC
v_gene: TRBV18; j_gene: TRBJ2-1; abundance: NA; d_gene: NA; CDR3aa: CASSPTRRSSYNEQFF; CDR3nt: TGTGCCAGCTCACCTACTAGGAGGAGTTCCTACAATGAGCAGTTCTTC
v_gene: TRBV2; j_gene: TRBJ1-5; abundance: NA; d_gene: NA; CDR3aa: CASRDSEGQPQHF; CDR3nt: TGTGCCAGCAGGGACAGTGAAGGGCAGCCCCAGCATTTT
v_gene: TRBV15; j_gene: TRBJ2-2; abundance: NA; d_gene: NA; CDR3aa: CATSMTRKPGELFF; CDR3nt: TGTGCCACCAGCATGACGAGGAAACCCGGGGAGCTGTTTTTT
v_gene: TRBV18; j_gene: TRBJ1-3; abundance: NA; d_gene: TRBD1; CDR3aa: CASSPTGTGSSFTGNTIYF; CDR3nt: TGTGCCAGCTCACCCACCGGGACAGGTTCTTCTTTTACTGGAAACACCATATATTTT
v_gene: TRBV29-1; j_gene: TRBJ2-5; abundance: NA; d_gene: NA; CDR3aa: CSVEGAEGGPAETQYF; CDR3nt: TGCAGCGTTGAGGGGGCGGAGGGAGGCCCAGCGGAGACCCAGTACTTC
v_gene: TRBV30; j_gene: TRBJ1-5; abundance: NA; d_gene: NA; CDR3aa: CAWSVAGNQPQHF; CDR3nt: TGTGCCTGGAGTGTGGCCGGGAATCAGCCCCAGCATTTT
v_gene: TRBV7-2; j_gene: TRBJ2-2; abundance: NA; d_gene: NA; CDR3aa: CASSPAWAGELFF; CDR3nt: TGTGCCAGCAGCCCAGCCTGGGCCGGGGAGCTGTTTTTT
v_gene: TRBV7-9; j_gene: TRBJ2-5; abundance: NA; d_gene: NA; CDR3aa: CASNRPQETQYF; CDR3nt: TGTGCCAGCAACCGCCCGCAAGAGACCCAGTACTTC
v_gene: TRBV9; j_gene: TRBJ2-7; abundance: NA; d_gene: TRBD1; CDR3aa: CASSVSPTGVEQYF; CDR3nt: TGTGCCAGCAGCGTAAGTCCGACAGGGGTCGAGCAGTACTTC
v_gene: TRBV29-1; j_gene: TRBJ2-1; abundance: few; d_gene: TRBD2; CDR3aa: CSVKREEQFF; CDR3nt: TGCAGCGTCAAGCGGGAGGAGCAGTTCTTC
v_gene: TRBV7-9; j_gene: TRBJ1-3; abundance: NA; d_gene: TRBD1; CDR3aa: CASSLATGGDTIYF; CDR3nt: TGTGCCAGCAGCTTAGCAACAGGGGGGGACACCATATATTTT
v_gene: TRBV7-2; j_gene: TRBJ1-2; abundance: NA; d_gene: TRBD1; CDR3aa: CASSLRTGGLGYGYTF; CDR3nt: TGTGCCAGCAGCTTAAGAACAGGGGGATTGGGCTATGGCTACACCTTC
v_gene: TRBV11-2; j_gene: TRBJ2-7; abundance: NA; d_gene: TRBD1; CDR3aa: CASSLMGQGHYEQYF; CDR3nt: TGTGCCAGCAGCTTAATGGGACAGGGTCATTACGAGCAGTACTTC
v_gene: TRBV4-3; j_gene: TRBJ1-3; abundance: NA; d_gene: NA; CDR3aa: CASSQGLSGNTIYF; CDR3nt: TGCGCCAGCAGCCAAGGTCTCTCTGGAAACACCATATATTTT
v_gene: TRBV6-1; j_gene: TRBJ2-5; abundance: NA; d_gene: NA; CDR3aa: CASSEAQETQYF; CDR3nt: TGTGCCAGCAGTGAAGCCCAAGAGACCCAGTACTTC
v_gene: TRBV5-1; j_gene: TRBJ1-1; abundance: NA; d_gene: NA; CDR3aa: CASSLAPGMNTEAFF; CDR3nt: TGCGCCAGCAGCTTGGCCCCAGGGATGAACACTGAAGCTTTCTTT
v_gene: TRBV5-6; j_gene: TRBJ2-1; abundance: NA; d_gene: NA; CDR3aa: CASSRRDHNEQFF; CDR3nt: TGTGCCAGCAGCCGGCGGGACCACAATGAGCAGTTCTTC
v_gene: TRBV15; j_gene: TRBJ2-5; abundance: NA; d_gene: NA; CDR3aa: CATSKGGYQETQYF; CDR3nt: TGTGCCACCAGCAAGGGGGGTTACCAAGAGACCCAGTACTTC
v_gene: TRBV2; j_gene: TRBJ2-2; abundance: NA; d_gene: TRBD2; CDR3aa: CASSLGLAANTGELFF; CDR3nt: TGTGCCAGCAGCCTAGGACTAGCGGCGAACACCGGGGAGCTGTTTTTT
v_gene: TRBV30; j_gene: TRBJ2-7; abundance: NA; d_gene: NA; CDR3aa: CAWKTIGSSYEQYF; CDR3nt: TGTGCCTGGAAAACAATCGGGAGCTCCTACGAGCAGTACTTC
v_gene: TRBV4-3; j_gene: TRBJ2-1; abundance: NA; d_gene: NA; CDR3aa: CASSQDVGVSLNEQFF; CDR3nt: TGCGCCAGCAGCCAAGATGTGGGGGTTTCTCTCAATGAGCAGTTCTTC
v_gene: TRBV2; j_gene: TRBJ2-3; abundance: NA; d_gene: NA; CDR3aa: CASSEAHPGAADTQYF; CDR3nt: TGTGCCAGCAGTGAAGCGCATCCAGGGGCGGCAGATACGCAGTATTTT
v_gene: TRBV9; j_gene: TRBJ2-3; abundance: once; d_gene: NA; CDR3aa: CASSVSGLTDTQYF; CDR3nt: TGTGCCAGCAGCGTTAGCGGACTCACAGATACGCAGTATTTT
v_gene: TRBV5-1; j_gene: TRBJ2-2; abundance: once; d_gene: TRBD1; CDR3aa: CASRRGTAMNTGELFF; CDR3nt: TGCGCCAGCAGAAGAGGGACAGCGATGAACACCGGGGAGCTGTTTTTT
v_gene: TRBV29-1; j_gene: TRBJ2-1; abundance: NA; d_gene: TRBD1; CDR3aa: CSVERDREYNEQFF; CDR3nt: TGCAGCGTTGAAAGGGACAGGGAGTACAATGAGCAGTTCTTC
v_gene: TRBV6-1; j_gene: TRBJ2-7; abundance: NA; d_gene: NA; CDR3aa: CASSEAAYEQYF; CDR3nt: TGTGCCAGCAGTGAAGCGGCATACGAGCAGTACTTC
v_gene: TRBV28; j_gene: TRBJ1-2; abundance: NA; d_gene: NA; CDR3aa: CASSLPPGRSNYGYTF; CDR3nt: TGTGCCAGCAGTTTGCCTCCCGGCCGCTCTAACTATGGCTACACCTTC
v_gene: TRBV18; j_gene: TRBJ2-2; abundance: NA; d_gene: TRBD2; CDR3aa: CASSPAAGNTGELFF; CDR3nt: TGTGCCAGCTCACCGGCAGCGGGAAACACCGGGGAGCTGTTTTTT
v_gene: TRBV28; j_gene: TRBJ2-7; abundance: once; d_gene: NA; CDR3aa: CASTSSYEQYF; CDR3nt: TGTGCCAGCACTTCCTCCTACGAGCAGTACTTC
v_gene: TRBV21-1; j_gene: TRBJ1-3; abundance: NA; d_gene: NA; CDR3aa: CASSKVVWQNSGNTIYF; CDR3nt: TGTGCCAGCAGCAAAGTGGTCTGGCAAAACTCTGGAAACACCATATATTTT
v_gene: TRBV6-6; j_gene: TRBJ2-3; abundance: NA; d_gene: NA; CDR3aa: CASTKSPDTQYF; CDR3nt: TGTGCCAGCACCAAAAGCCCAGATACGCAGTATTTT
v_gene: TRBV5-4; j_gene: TRBJ2-7; abundance: NA; d_gene: TRBD2; CDR3aa: CASSFRTSGSPEQYF; CDR3nt: TGTGCCAGCAGCTTTAGGACTAGCGGGAGTCCCGAGCAGTACTTC
v_gene: TRBV18; j_gene: TRBJ2-3; abundance: NA; d_gene: NA; CDR3aa: CASSSIGTRTDTQYF; CDR3nt: TGTGCCAGCTCCTCTATAGGTACTCGCACAGATACGCAGTATTTT
v_gene: TRBV5-4; j_gene: TRBJ2-1; abundance: NA; d_gene: NA; CDR3aa: CASSQGLTRNEQFF; CDR3nt: TGTGCCAGCAGCCAAGGACTAACTCGCAATGAGCAGTTCTTC
v_gene: TRBV7-9; j_gene: TRBJ2-5; abundance: NA; d_gene: TRBD2; CDR3aa: CASSWGREEETQYF; CDR3nt: TGTGCCAGCAGCTGGGGCCGGGAGGAAGAGACCCAGTACTTC
v_gene: TRBV6-1; j_gene: TRBJ2-7; abundance: NA; d_gene: NA; CDR3aa: CASSEAPSYEQYF; CDR3nt: TGTGCCAGCAGTGAAGCCCCCTCCTACGAGCAGTACTTC
v_gene: TRBV7-9; j_gene: TRBJ2-3; abundance: NA; d_gene: NA; CDR3aa: CASSLTASTDTQYF; CDR3nt: TGTGCCAGCAGTCTTACGGCCAGCACAGATACGCAGTATTTT
v_gene: TRBV15; j_gene: TRBJ1-5; abundance: NA; d_gene: NA; CDR3aa: CATSRERVNQPQHF; CDR3nt: TGTGCCACCAGCAGAGAAAGGGTGAATCAGCCCCAGCATTTT
v_gene: TRBV5-1; j_gene: TRBJ1-2; abundance: NA; d_gene: NA; CDR3aa: CASSSGGRNFYGYTF; CDR3nt: TGCGCCAGCAGCTCCGGTGGGCGGAATTTCTATGGCTACACCTTC
v_gene: TRBV29-1; j_gene: TRBJ1-3; abundance: NA; d_gene: NA; CDR3aa: CSAVGVITSGNTIYF; CDR3nt: TGCAGCGCAGTAGGGGTGATCACATCTGGAAACACCATATATTTT
v_gene: TRBV7-2; j_gene: TRBJ1-5; abundance: NA; d_gene: NA; CDR3aa: CASSLSDYYQPQHF; CDR3nt: TGTGCCAGCAGCTTATCAGACTATTATCAGCCCCAGCATTTT
v_gene: TRBV12-5; j_gene: TRBJ2-7; abundance: NA; d_gene: TRBD2; CDR3aa: CASGPSRERSYEQYF; CDR3nt: TGTGCTAGTGGCCCCTCGCGGGAGCGCTCCTACGAGCAGTACTTC
v_gene: TRBV12-5; j_gene: TRBJ2-7; abundance: once; d_gene: TRBD2; CDR3aa: CASALGLAYEQYF; CDR3nt: TGTGCTAGTGCCCTCGGACTAGCCTACGAGCAGTACTTC
v_gene: TRBV18; j_gene: TRBJ1-4; abundance: NA; d_gene: NA; CDR3aa: CASSPTWATQTNEKLFF; CDR3nt: TGTGCCAGCTCACCAACGTGGGCGACGCAAACTAATGAAAAACTGTTTTTT